The T cell receptor (beta chain) under discussion was sequenced for a study of shared T cell receptors in the human thymus. In germline, CDR1 is LNHDA, CDR2 SQIVND (reference sequence). The CDR3 totals 21 residues. Trimming at V came to 7 bases and at J to 4 bases, leaving 29 bases not matched to a gene. TCRdb's table, derived via immunoSEQ multiplex PCR, lists solely in-frame clones and lacks some. The sample includes 550,000 to 800,000 clones, approximately 85% seen only once; the top ten take roughly 0.01%. These data were also reused for a study on human thymus T cells. From that report: Healthy Finnish infants undergoing corrective surgery for congenital heart defects were the donors. Thymic tissue was derived from resections collected during corrective heart surgery.

The origin of this receptor is a girl in the first two years of life with a congenital heart defect. The sample comprised thymocytes. V is TRBV19 and J is TRBJ2-5, with 8 bases lining up with TRBD1. CDR3 sequence: CASKASGSQGADLLPVETQYF. The CDR3 DNA reads as TGTGCCAGTAAGGCATCCGGGAGTCAGGGGGCAGATCTACTACCGGTAGAGACCCAGTACTTC.